There are a few counts of the clone carrying this T cell receptor beta chain. The source of the sample is a study of blood T cell repertoires in COVID-19. In the original processing: Nucleated cell counts were estimated from reference gene primer amplification. Assay used: immunoSEQ multiplex PCR; TCRdb lists only in-frame clones, some missing. V, J and clone size reflect that table, while D and trimming were determined from the DNA. The profile shows 150,000 to 200,000 clones, about 80% of them singletons. Germline assignment: CDR1 MNHEY and CDR2 SVGAGI. The CDR3 covers 15 residues. Trimming left V 0 bases short and J 3 bases short, with 11 bases between.

Material: peripheral blood. The sequence was obtained from a man in his 70s who had recovered from COVID-19. The rearrangement uses TRBV6-5 and TRBJ1-1; D unclear. The DNA for the CDR3 is TGTGCCAGCAGTTACTCCGGAGGTCTGGACACTGAAGCTTTCTTT. Its protein is CASSYSGGLDTEAFF.